This T cell receptor beta chain was recovered during a study of shared clonotypes between healthy human individuals. In the study overall: There were three CD4 naive, three CD4 memory, two CD8 naive and one CD8 memory plates per donor.

Each donor was a Caucasian adult residing in Nashville, Tennessee. In the case of this clone: Its antigen is undetermined.

General observations from the study: Sharing across four donors was highest in naive CD4 (around 5%) and lowest in memory CD8 (0.4%).

Germline CDR1 is LGHNA and CDR2 is YNFKEQ. This CDR3 region has 17 residues. The V and J ends lost 1 base and 1 base, in that order; junction bases with no gene match: 7. Each cell subset's genomic DNA was divided evenly among several immunoSEQ plates. Assay: immunoSEQ multiplex PCR; the TCRdb copy retains only in-frame clones and omits some. This table holds around 1.1 million clones, about 80% found once. The sequence came from a man between 18 and 29 years old in good health. Some clones in this sample may be carry-over from other donors' samples. This chain connects TRBV4-2 to TRBJ2-3; 8 bases are shared with TRBD2. The specimen was memory CD4+ T cells from PBMCs. Indicated subset: CD45RA-negative fraction. CDR3 sequence (DNA): TGTGCCAGCAGCCAAGGGCCGACTAGCGTGGGCACAGATACGCAGTATTTT. Protein: CASSQGPTSVGTDTQYF.